Each of the 12 T cell receptor beta chains below was sequenced from the same sample in a study of a mutant IDH1 vaccine in newly diagnosed glioma. Time point of the sample: week 47, end of study. Vaccination used 300 ug of mutant IDH1 20-mer peptide per dose, with topical imiquimod. Clones were sequenced by immunoSEQ multiplex PCR, and TCRdb holds only the in-frame ones, with some missing. Of under 15,000 clones listed, around 76% are singletons. No cognate antigen is known for these TCRs. The specimen comprised PBMCs, sampled from a glioma patient whose treatment included an IDH1 peptide vaccine. Receptors were obtained from a middle-aged woman with glioma.

The rearrangement uses TRBV18 and TRBJ2-1, with D possibly TRBD1 on 6 matching bases. CDR3 length: 13 residues. With 9 bases removed from V and 5 bases from J, the gap between germline ends came to 14 bases. CDR1 is KGHSH, CDR2 LQKENI, per germline. CDR3 sequence: CARKGERDNEQFF. CDR3 nucleotide sequence: TGTGCCAGGAAGGGGGAGAGAGACAATGAGCAGTTCTTC.

The chain recombines TRBV28 with TRBJ2-7; D ambiguous. The CDR3 sequence is 12 residues long. V was cut by 5 bases and J by 5 bases, with 10 bases left in between. Germline CDR1 reads MDHEN; CDR2 reads SYDVKM. CDR3 nucleotides: TGTGCCAGCAGTCGCCAGAAGCACGAGCAGTACTTC. As protein: CASSRQKHEQYF.

A single count supports this clone. The CDR3 is CSVIDGSTDTQYF. CDR3 bases: TGCAGCGTCATCGACGGGAGCACAGATACGCAGTATTTT. The chain is built from TRBV29-1 and TRBJ2-3; no reliable D call. CDR3 length equals 13 residues. CDR1 is SQVTM, CDR2 ANQGSEA, per germline. Trimming left V 6 bases short and J 0 bases short, with 10 bases between.

This clone was seen just once. This sequence joins TRBV4-3 and TRBJ2-3; TRBD1 might be the D (5 bases). V dropped 6 bases and J dropped 6 bases, with 19 bases sitting between them. CDR1 LGHNA and CDR2 YSLEER come from the germline V gene. The CDR3 covers 15 residues. This CDR3 is CASSGPGSGPDTQYF. As DNA, the CDR3 is TGCGCCAGCAGTGGACCGGGCTCAGGGCCGGATACGCAGTATTTT.

J is TRBJ1-2 and V is TRBV4-2; D unresolved. Trimming took 0 bases from V and 1 from J, leaving 12 bases between them. The CDR3 is 16 amino acids. Germline assignment: CDR1 LGHNA and CDR2 YNFKEQ. CDR3 region: CASSQDRADFNYGYTF. CDR3 DNA sequence: TGTGCCAGCAGCCAAGATAGGGCCGACTTTAACTATGGCTACACCTTC.

The CDR3 DNA is TGTGCCAGCAGTTTTTCGGACAGGGATATTGCGGACTACGAGCAGTACTTC. Translated, it gives CASSFSDRDIADYEQYF. The chain uses TRBV28 and TRBJ2-7; TRBD1 matches 8 bases. The CDR3 spans 17 residues. J lost 3 bases, V lost 3 bases, and 13 bases had no gene match. In germline, CDR1 is MDHEN, CDR2 SYDVKM. Combining the CDR3 with reference TRBV28 and TRBJ2-7 gives the whole variable domain DVKVTQSSRYLVKRTGEKVFLECVQDMDHENMFWYRQDPGLGLRLIYFSYDVKMKEKGDIPEGYSVSREKKERFSLILESASTNQTSMYLCASSFSDRDIADYEQYFGPGTRLTVT.

V is TRBV2 and J is TRBJ2-1, with a tentative D call TRBD1 (8 bases). The germline gives CDR1 SNHLY, CDR2 FYNNEI. The CDR3 consists of 16 residues. Deletions cut 8 bases from V and 6 bases from J, with 23 bases between. CDR3 protein: CASGGVRPDRGNEQFF. Written as DNA, the CDR3 is TGTGCCAGCGGGGGGGTCAGACCAGACAGGGGCAATGAGCAGTTCTTC. The variable domain in full, with the rest retrieved from reference TRBV2 and TRBJ2-1, is EPEVTQTPSHQVTQMGQEVILRCVPISNHLYFYWYRQILGQKVEFLVSFYNNEISEKSEIFDDQFSVERPDGSNFTLKIRSTKLEDSAMYFCASGGVRPDRGNEQFFGPGTRLTVL.

The chain has TRBV29-1 and TRBJ2-2; D is perhaps TRBD2 (6 bases). The V gene's germline CDR1 is SQVTM and CDR2 ANQGSEA. The V gene lost 6 bases and the J gene lost 5 bases, with 13 bases spanning the gap. CDR3 length equals 13 residues. The CDR3 is CSVTASGTGELFF. The CDR3 nucleotides read TGCAGCGTCACCGCCAGCGGGACCGGGGAGCTGTTTTTT.

The chain employs TRBV7-2 and TRBJ2-5, with D unresolved. The CDR3 consists of 15 residues. The germline V gene has CDR1 SGHTA and CDR2 FQGNSA. V was pared by 0 bases and J by 5 bases, with 13 bases between. CDR3 nucleotides: TGTGCCAGCAGCTTAGCCGGCAGTAATAGGGAGACCCAGTACTTC. Protein sequence: CASSLAGSNRETQYF.

The chain couples TRBV7-2 to TRBJ1-2; a weak D match, TRBD1 (6 bases). Looked up from germline, CDR1 is SGHTA and CDR2 is FQGNSA. The CDR3 has 14 residues. V lost 2 bases and J lost 3, with 10 bases in between. The CDR3 is CASSLTGKDYGYTF. The CDR3, as DNA: TGTGCCAGCAGCTTAACAGGGAAGGACTATGGCTACACCTTC.

V usage is TRBV29-1 and J usage is TRBJ2-3; D possibly corresponds to TRBD2 (5 bases). This CDR3 spans 16 amino acids. The V gene's germline CDR1 is SQVTM and CDR2 ANQGSEA. The germline V and J ends were trimmed by 0 bases and 1 base, with 14 bases remaining between them. The CDR3 nucleotides are TGCAGCGTTGAAGATCGACTAAAAAGGGGCACAGATACGCAGTATTTT. Translation gives CSVEDRLKRGTDTQYF.

V gene TRBV2 combines with J gene TRBJ1-3; D call uncertain. The length of the CDR3 is 14 residues. Germline loops: CDR1 SNHLY, CDR2 FYNNEI. Trimming removed 0 bases from V and 9 bases from J, with 12 bases in between. The CDR3, as DNA: TGTGCCAGCAGTGAAGCGCGGGTTAGAGGCACCATATATTTT. As protein: CASSEARVRGTIYF. Combining the CDR3 with reference TRBV2 and TRBJ1-3 gives the whole variable domain EPEVTQTPSHQVTQMGQEVILRCVPISNHLYFYWYRQILGQKVEFLVSFYNNEISEKSEIFDDQFSVERPDGSNFTLKIRSTKLEDSAMYFCASSEARVRGTIYFGEGSWLTVV.